This TCR beta chain derives from a study of T cell clonality in common variable immunodeficiency. Study results and limitations: In common variable immunodeficiency, TCR beta chains reportedly carried fewer deletions and N-nucleotide insertions.

This clone was counted ten times or more. Its antigen remains unidentified. The read ends 3 residues shy of where the CDR3 ends; the end is completed using the germline J gene. The CDR3 totals 13 residues. Per the germline V gene, CDR1 is SEHNR and CDR2 is FQNEAQ (reference sequence). Profiling relied on immunoSEQ multiplex PCR, and the TCRdb table lists in-frame clones only, not all of them. Recorded here are approximately 81,000 clones, none singletons. This TCR came from a person aged 18 to 70 in good health. The chain is built from TRBV7-9 and TRBJ1-5; D unclear. The specimen sequenced was peripheral blood mononuclear cells. The part of the CDR3 DNA that was read is TGTGCCAGCAGCTTTGACTCCTCTCCCCCC. Its protein product is CASSFDSSPP. The whole CDR3 sequence is CASSFDSSPPQHF. Filled out from reference TRBV7-9 and TRBJ1-5, the complete variable domain reads DTGVSQNPRHKITKRGQNVTFRCDPISEHNRLYWYRQTLGQGPEFLTYFQNEAQLEKSRLLSDRFSAERPKGSFSTLEIQRTEQGDSAMYLCASSFDSSPPQHFGDGTRLSIL.